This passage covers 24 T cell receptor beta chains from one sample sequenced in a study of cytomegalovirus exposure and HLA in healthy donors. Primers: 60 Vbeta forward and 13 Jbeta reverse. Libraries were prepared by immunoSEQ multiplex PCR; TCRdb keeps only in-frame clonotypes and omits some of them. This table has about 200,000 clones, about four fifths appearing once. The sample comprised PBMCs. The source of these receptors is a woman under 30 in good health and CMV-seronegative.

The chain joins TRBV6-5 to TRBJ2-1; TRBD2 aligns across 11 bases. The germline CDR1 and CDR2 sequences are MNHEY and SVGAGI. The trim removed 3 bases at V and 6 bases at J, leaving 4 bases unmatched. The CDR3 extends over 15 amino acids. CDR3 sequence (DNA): TGTGCCAGCAGTTATGGGACTAGCGGAAGCAATGAGCAGTTCTTC. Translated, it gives CASSYGTSGSNEQFF.

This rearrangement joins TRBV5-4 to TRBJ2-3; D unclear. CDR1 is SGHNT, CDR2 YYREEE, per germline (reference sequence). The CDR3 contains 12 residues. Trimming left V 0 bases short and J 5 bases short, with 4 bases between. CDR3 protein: CASSLALDTQYF. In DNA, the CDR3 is TGTGCCAGCAGCTTGGCTCTAGATACGCAGTATTTT.

The CDR3 reads CASSQDGSGSYNEQFF. DNA for the CDR3: TGCGCCAGCAGCCAAGATGGGTCAGGTTCCTACAATGAGCAGTTCTTC. The V call is TRBV4-3, the J call TRBJ2-1; D uncertain. CDR1 is LGHNA and CDR2 is YSLEER in the germline V gene. V was shortened by 0 bases and J by 1 base, with 10 bases between the two germline ends. The CDR3 covers 16 residues.

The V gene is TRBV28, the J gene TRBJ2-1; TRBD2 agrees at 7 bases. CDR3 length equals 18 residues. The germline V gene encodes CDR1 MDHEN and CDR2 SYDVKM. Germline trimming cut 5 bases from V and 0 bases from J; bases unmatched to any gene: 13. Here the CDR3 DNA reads TGTGCCAGCAGTCCAACGGCTAGCGGCCTAAGCTCCTACAATGAGCAGTTCTTC. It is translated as CASSPTASGLSSYNEQFF.

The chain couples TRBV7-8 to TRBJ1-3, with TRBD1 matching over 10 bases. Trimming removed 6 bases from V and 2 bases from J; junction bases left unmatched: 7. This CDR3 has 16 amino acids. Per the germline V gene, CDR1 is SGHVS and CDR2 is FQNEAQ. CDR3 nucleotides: TGTGCCAGCAGTAAACTCGGGACAGGGGCTGGAAACACCATATATTTT. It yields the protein CASSKLGTGAGNTIYF.

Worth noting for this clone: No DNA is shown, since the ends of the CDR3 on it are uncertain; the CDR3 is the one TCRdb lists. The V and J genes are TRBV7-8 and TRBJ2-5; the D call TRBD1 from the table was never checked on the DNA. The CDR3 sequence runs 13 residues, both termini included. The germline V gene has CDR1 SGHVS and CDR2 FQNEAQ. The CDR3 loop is CASSLEVGTGSYF.

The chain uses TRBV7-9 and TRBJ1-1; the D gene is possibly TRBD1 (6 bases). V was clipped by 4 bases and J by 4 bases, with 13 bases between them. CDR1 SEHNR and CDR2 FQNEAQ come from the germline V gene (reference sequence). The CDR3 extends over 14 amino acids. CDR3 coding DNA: TGTGCCAGCAGCTCCCTGTCAGGGGCCACTGAAGCTTTCTTT. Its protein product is CASSSLSGATEAFF.

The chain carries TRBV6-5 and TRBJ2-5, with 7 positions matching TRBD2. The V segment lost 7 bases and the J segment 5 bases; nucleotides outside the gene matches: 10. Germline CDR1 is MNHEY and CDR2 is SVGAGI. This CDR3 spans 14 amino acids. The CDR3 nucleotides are TGTGCCAGCAAACAGACAGCGGGGCGGGAGACCCAGTACTTC. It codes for CASKQTAGRETQYF.

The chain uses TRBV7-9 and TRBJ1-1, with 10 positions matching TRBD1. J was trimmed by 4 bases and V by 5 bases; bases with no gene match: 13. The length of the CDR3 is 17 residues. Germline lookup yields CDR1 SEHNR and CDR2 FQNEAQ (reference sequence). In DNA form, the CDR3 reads TGTGCCAGCAGCCTTCGACAGGGGGCGAGTTCGGTCACTGAAGCTTTCTTT. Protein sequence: CASSLRQGASSVTEAFF. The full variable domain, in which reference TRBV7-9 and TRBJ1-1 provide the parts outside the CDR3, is DTGVSQNPRHKITKRGQNVTFRCDPISEHNRLYWYRQTLGQGPEFLTYFQNEAQLEKSRLLSDRFSAERPKGSFSTLEIQRTEQGDSAMYLCASSLRQGASSVTEAFFGQGTRLTVV.

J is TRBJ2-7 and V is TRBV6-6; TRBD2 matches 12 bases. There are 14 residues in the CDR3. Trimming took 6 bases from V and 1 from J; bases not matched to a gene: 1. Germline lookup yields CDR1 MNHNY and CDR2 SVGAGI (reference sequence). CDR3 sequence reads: CASRGTSGSYEQYV. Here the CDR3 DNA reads TGTGCCAGCAGGGGGACTAGCGGGTCCTACGAGCAGTACGTC.

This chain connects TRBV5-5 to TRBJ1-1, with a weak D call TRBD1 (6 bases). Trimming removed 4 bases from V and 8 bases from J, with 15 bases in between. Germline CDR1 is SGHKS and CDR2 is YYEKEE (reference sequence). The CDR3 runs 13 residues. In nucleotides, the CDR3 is TGTGCCAGCAGCCCCTTCGGGGGGCTCGAAGCTTTCTTT. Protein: CASSPFGGLEAFF.

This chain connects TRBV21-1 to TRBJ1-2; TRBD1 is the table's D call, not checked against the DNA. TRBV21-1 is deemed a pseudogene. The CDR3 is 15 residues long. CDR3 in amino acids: CASSKAAGRDIGYTF. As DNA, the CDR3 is TGTGCCAGCAGCAAAGCGGCAGGGCGAGATATTGGCTACACCTTC.

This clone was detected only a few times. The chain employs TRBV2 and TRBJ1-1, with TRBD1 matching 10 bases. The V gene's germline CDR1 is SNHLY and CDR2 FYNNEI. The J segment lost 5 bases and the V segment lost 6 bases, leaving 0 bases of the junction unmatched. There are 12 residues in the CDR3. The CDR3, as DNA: TGTGCCAGCAGGGGACAGGGGACTGAAGCTTTCTTT. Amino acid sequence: CASRGQGTEAFF.

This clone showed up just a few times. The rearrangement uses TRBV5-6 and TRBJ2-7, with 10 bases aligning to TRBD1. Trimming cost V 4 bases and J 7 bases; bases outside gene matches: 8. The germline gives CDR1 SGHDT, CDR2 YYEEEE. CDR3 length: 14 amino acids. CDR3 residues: CASSIRDRGREQYV. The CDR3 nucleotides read TGTGCCAGCAGCATCCGGGACAGGGGACGGGAGCAGTACGTC.

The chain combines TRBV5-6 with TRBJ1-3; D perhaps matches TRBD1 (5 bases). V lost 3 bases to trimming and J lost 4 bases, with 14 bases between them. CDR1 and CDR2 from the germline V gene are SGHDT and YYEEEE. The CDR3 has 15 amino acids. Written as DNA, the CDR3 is TGTGCCAGCAGCTACAGGCGGCCCAAGGGAAACACCATATATTTT. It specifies CASSYRRPKGNTIYF. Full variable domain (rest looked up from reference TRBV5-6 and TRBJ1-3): DAGVTQSPTHLIKTRGQQVTLRCSPKSGHDTVSWYQQALGQGPQFIFQYYEEEERQRGNFPDRFSGHQFPNYSSELNVNALLLGDSALYLCASSYRRPKGNTIYFGEGSWLTVV.

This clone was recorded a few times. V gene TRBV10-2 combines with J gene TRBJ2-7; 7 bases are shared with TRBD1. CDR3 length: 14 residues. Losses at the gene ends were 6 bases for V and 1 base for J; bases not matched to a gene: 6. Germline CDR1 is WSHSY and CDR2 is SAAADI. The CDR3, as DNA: TGCGCCAGCAGGAGGGGGCTTCGGTCCTACGAGCAGTACTTC. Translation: CASRRGLRSYEQYF.

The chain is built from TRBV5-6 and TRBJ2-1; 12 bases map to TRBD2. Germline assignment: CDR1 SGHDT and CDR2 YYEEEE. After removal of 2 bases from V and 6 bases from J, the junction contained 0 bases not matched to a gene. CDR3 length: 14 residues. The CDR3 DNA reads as TGTGCCAGCAGCTTACTAGCGGGGGGCAATGAGCAGTTCTTC. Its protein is CASSLLAGGNEQFF.

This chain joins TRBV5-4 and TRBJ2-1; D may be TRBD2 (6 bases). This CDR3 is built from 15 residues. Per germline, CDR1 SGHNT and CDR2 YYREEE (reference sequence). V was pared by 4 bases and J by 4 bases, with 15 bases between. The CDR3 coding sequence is TGTGCCAGCAGCAAGGGACTGGGGCCGTACAATGAGCAGTTCTTC. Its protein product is CASSKGLGPYNEQFF.

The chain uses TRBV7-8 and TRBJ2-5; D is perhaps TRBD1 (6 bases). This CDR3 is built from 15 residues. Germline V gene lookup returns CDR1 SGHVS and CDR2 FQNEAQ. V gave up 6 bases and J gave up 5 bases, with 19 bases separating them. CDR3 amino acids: CASRTTNRVGETQYF. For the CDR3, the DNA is TGTGCCAGCAGAACGACAAACAGGGTAGGGGAGACCCAGTACTTC. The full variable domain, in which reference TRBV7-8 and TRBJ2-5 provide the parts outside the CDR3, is GAGVSQSPRYKVAKRGQDVALRCDPISGHVSLFWYQQALGQGPEFLTYFQNEAQLDKSGLPSDRFFAERPEGSVSTLKIQRTQQEDSAVYLCASRTTNRVGETQYFGPGTRLLVL.

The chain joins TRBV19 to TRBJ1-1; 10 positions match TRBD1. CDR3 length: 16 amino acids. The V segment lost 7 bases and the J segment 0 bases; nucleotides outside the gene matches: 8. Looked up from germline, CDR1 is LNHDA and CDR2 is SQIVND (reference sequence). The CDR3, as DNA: TGTGCCAGTACCCACCGGGACAGGGGAATGAACACTGAAGCTTTCTTT. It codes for CASTHRDRGMNTEAFF.

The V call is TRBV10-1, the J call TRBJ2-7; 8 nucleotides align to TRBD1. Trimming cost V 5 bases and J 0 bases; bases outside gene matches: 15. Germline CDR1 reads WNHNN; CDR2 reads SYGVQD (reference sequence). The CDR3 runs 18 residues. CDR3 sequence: CASSPNCPDREISYEQYV. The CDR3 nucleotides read TGCGCCAGCAGTCCTAACTGTCCGGACAGGGAAATCTCCTACGAGCAGTACGTC.

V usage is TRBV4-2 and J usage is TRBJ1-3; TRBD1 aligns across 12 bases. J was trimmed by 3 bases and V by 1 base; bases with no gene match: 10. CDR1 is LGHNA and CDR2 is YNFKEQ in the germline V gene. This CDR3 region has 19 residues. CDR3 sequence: CASSQAGIGTGGLGNTIYF. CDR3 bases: TGTGCCAGCAGCCAAGCCGGGATTGGGACAGGGGGCCTTGGAAACACCATATATTTT.

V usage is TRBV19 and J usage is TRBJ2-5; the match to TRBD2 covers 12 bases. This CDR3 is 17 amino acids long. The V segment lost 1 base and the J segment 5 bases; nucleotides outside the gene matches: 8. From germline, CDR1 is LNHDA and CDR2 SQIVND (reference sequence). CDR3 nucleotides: TGTGCCAGTAGTATAGCTAGCGGGAGGGCCCTTGGTGAGACCCAGTACTTC. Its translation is CASSIASGRALGETQYF.

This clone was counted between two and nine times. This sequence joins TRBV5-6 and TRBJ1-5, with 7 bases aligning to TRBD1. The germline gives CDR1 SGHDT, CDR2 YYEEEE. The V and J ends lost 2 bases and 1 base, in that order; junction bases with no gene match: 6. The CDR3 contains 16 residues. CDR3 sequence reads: CASSFKGAGSNQPQHF. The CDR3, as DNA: TGTGCCAGCAGCTTCAAGGGGGCAGGGAGCAATCAGCCCCAGCATTTT.